This TCR beta chain was recovered during a study of CD8 T cells in ankylosing spondylitis. Of note for this clonotype: Its specificity is unknown.

Trimming took off 4 bases at V and 6 bases at J, with 14 bases between the two ends. Germline CDR1 and CDR2: SGHTS and YDEGEE. CDR3 length: 14 residues. Study-level points and caveats: What seemed typical of ankylosing spondylitis blood was a TCR beta motif built from under 10 highly homologous variants.

One entry per CDR3 protein, called by TCRdb with MiXCR from the 5' RACE reads. The data contain under 550,000 distinct CDR3 sequences, approximately 26% of them singletons. The sequence derives from a male donor with ankylosing spondylitis. The J gene is TRBJ1-5, the V gene TRBV5-8; no clear D. Sequencing was carried out using blood, either unsorted or a sorted T cell fraction (not recorded which). The CDR3 DNA is TGTGCCAGCAGCAAGGAGCCAGCGGCTCAGCCCCAGCATTTT. Its protein product is CASSKEPAAQPQHF. Together with reference TRBV5-8 and TRBJ1-5, the CDR3 gives the full variable domain: EAGVTQSPTHLIKTRGQQATLRCSPISGHTSVYWYQQALGLGLQFLLWYDEGEERNRGNFPPRFSGRQFPNYSSELNVNALELEDSALYLCASSKEPAAQPQHFGDGTRLSIL.